The 26 T cell receptor beta chains listed next were all sequenced from one sample in a study of breast tumors, draining lymph nodes, adjacent tissues. TCRdb analysed the multiplex PCR reads with MiXCR anew, one entry per CDR3 protein. The table lists approximately 40,000 distinct CDR3 sequences, 35% to 40% of them singletons. Sequencing used breast tumor tissue. The source is a female donor with breast cancer. Some clones in this sample may be carry-over from other donors' samples.

Ten or more counts support this clonotype. V gene TRBV6-6 combines with J gene TRBJ2-7; TRBD1 matches 8 bases. This CDR3 contains 16 residues. CDR1 and CDR2 (germline): MNHNY, SVGAGI (reference sequence). The V and J ends lost 4 bases and 7 bases, in that order; junction bases with no gene match: 15. The DNA of the CDR3 is TGTGCCAGCAGTTTTGCGGCAGGGGGCGTCCCTGGGGAGCAGTACTTC. Residues: CASSFAAGGVPGEQYF.

V usage is TRBV7-2 and J usage is TRBJ2-7; D not resolved. The germline V gene has CDR1 SGHTA and CDR2 FQGNSA. The CDR3 sequence is 13 residues long. The V end was cut by 5 bases, the J end by 6 bases, with 14 bases between. The CDR3 bases are TGTGCCAGCAGCCACAGTGGGGTCGGCGAGCAGTACTTC. Encoded protein: CASSHSGVGEQYF.

This clonotype has more than one count but fewer than ten. The rearrangement joins TRBV28 to TRBJ2-3; possibly TRBD2 for D (5 bases). The germline V and J ends were trimmed by 5 bases and 1 base, with 13 bases remaining between them. The CDR3 has 15 amino acids. The germline CDR1 and CDR2 sequences are MDHEN and SYDVKM. The CDR3 region is CASSPSPEGTDTQYF. CDR3 nucleotides: TGTGCCAGCAGTCCCTCCCCGGAGGGCACAGATACGCAGTATTTT.

This chain connects TRBV6-1 to TRBJ2-3, with D uncertain. This CDR3 has 16 residues. Germline values: CDR1 MNHNS, CDR2 SASEGT. V lost 1 base and J lost 0, with 11 bases in between. CDR3 sequence: CASSEGRRSSTDTQYF. The CDR3 nucleotides read TGTGCCAGCAGTGAAGGGCGCAGAAGTAGCACAGATACGCAGTATTTT.

Many counts were recorded for this clonotype. This rearrangement joins TRBV19 to TRBJ2-3; 10 nucleotides agree with TRBD2. Germline V CDR1 and CDR2: LNHDA, SQIVND (reference sequence). The trim removed 4 bases at V and 4 bases at J, leaving 5 bases unmatched. This CDR3 comprises 15 residues. The CDR3 nucleotides read TGTGCCAGTAGTACCCTAGCGGGAGCGGCAGATACGCAGTATTTT. Its translation is CASSTLAGAADTQYF.

This clonotype was counted ten times or more. This sequence joins TRBV6-5 and TRBJ2-1; 9 bases are a match to TRBD1. Unmatched junction bases numbered 6, after V lost 2 bases and J lost 7 bases. Looked up from germline, CDR1 is MNHEY and CDR2 is SVGAGI. CDR3 size: 15 residues. In DNA form, the CDR3 reads TGTGCCAGCAGTTACGGTCAGACAGGGGGAAATGAGCAGTTCTTC. Its protein product is CASSYGQTGGNEQFF.

The table lists this clonotype with many counts. Here the CDR3 reads CASSQERGAATDTQYF. DNA for the CDR3: TGTGCCAGCAGCCAAGAGAGGGGCGCAGCCACAGATACGCAGTATTTT. V usage is TRBV14 and J usage is TRBJ2-3; TRBD1 or TRBD2 may be the D gene (5 bases each). The CDR3 runs to 16 residues. V was cut by 0 bases and J by 2 bases, with 12 bases left in between. Per germline, CDR1 SGHDN and CDR2 FVKESK.

This clonotype was detected once. The chain links TRBV11-2 to TRBJ2-2, with TRBD2 matching over 14 bases. CDR1 is SGHAT and CDR2 is FQNNGV in the germline V gene. The CDR3 spans 17 residues. J was trimmed by 5 bases and V by 4 bases; bases with no gene match: 6. As DNA, the CDR3 is TGTGCCAGCAGCTCGGGACTAGCGGGGGAGGGGACCGGGGAGCTGTTTTTT. It is translated as CASSSGLAGEGTGELFF.

With respect to this clonotype: A junction boundary mismatches the germline segment, possibly from a read error. The rearrangement uses TRBV7-9 and TRBJ1-1, with a possible D match to TRBD1 (5 bases). The CDR3 length is 13 residues. Germline V gene sequence: CDR1 SEHNR, CDR2 FQNEAQ (reference sequence). The CDR3 DNA is TGTGCCAGCGGCTTAGGGGCGGATACTGAAGCTTTCTTT. As protein: CASGLGADTEAFF.

The chain links TRBV12-3 or TRBV12-4 to TRBJ1-6; no firm D call. This CDR3 has 16 residues. V dropped 0 bases and J dropped 9 bases, with 15 bases sitting between them. The CDR3 reads CASSLALEYTGSPLHF. As DNA, the CDR3 is TGTGCCAGCAGTTTAGCGCTTGAGTATACGGGTTCACCCCTCCACTTT.

This clonotype has just one count. The V and J genes are TRBV7-2 and TRBJ2-1, with 16 nucleotides matching TRBD2. Germline CDR1 is SGHTA and CDR2 is FQGNSA. J was trimmed by 9 bases and V by 4 bases; bases with no gene match: 6. This CDR3 spans 16 amino acids. CDR3 nucleotide sequence: TGTGCCAGCAGCTCGGGACTAGCGGGAGGGCCGGTTGAGCAGTTCTTC. Its protein is CASSSGLAGGPVEQFF.

This clonotype was recorded once. This sequence joins TRBV12-3 or TRBV12-4 and TRBJ2-1; 10 nucleotides line up with TRBD1. J lost 7 bases, V lost 4 bases, and 4 bases had no gene match. The CDR3 is 14 amino acids. The CDR3 nucleotides are TGTGCCAGCAGTTGGGGACAGGGGTTAAATGAGCAGTTCTTC. Translating it yields CASSWGQGLNEQFF.

By sample fraction, this clonotype is medium-sized. The V and J genes are TRBV29-1 and TRBJ2-5, with a weak D call TRBD2 (5 bases). With 3 bases removed from V and 2 bases from J, the gap between germline ends came to 10 bases. CDR1 and CDR2 (germline): SQVTM, ANQGSEA. This CDR3 spans 13 amino acids. This CDR3 is CSVEPSRQETQYF. CDR3 DNA: TGCAGCGTTGAGCCTAGCCGACAAGAGACCCAGTACTTC.

The CDR3 DNA sequence: TGTGCCTGGAGTCCATTAGCGGGAGGGAGCACAGATACGCAGTATTTT. Amino acids: CAWSPLAGGSTDTQYF. The genes are TRBV30 and TRBJ2-3, with 11 bases fitting TRBD2. The junction had 4 bases not matched to a gene; V was cut back by 2 bases and J by 0 bases. Germline-derived CDR1 and CDR2 are GTSNPN and SVGIG (reference sequence). There are 16 residues in the CDR3.

The rearrangement links TRBV27 to TRBJ1-2; 12 bases are a match to TRBD1. The CDR3 is 15 amino acids. Germline values: CDR1 MNHEY, CDR2 SMNVEV (reference sequence). The J segment lost 4 bases and the V segment lost 5 bases, leaving 5 bases of the junction unmatched. The DNA for the CDR3 is TGTGCCAGCAGTCACCGGGACAGGGGGCTCTATGGCTACACCTTC. Translation gives CASSHRDRGLYGYTF.

This clonotype has ten or more counts. V usage is TRBV5-4 and J usage is TRBJ1-2, with D uncertain. This CDR3 is 15 amino acids long. V was trimmed by 2 bases and J by 8 bases, leaving 19 bases between them. From germline, CDR1 is SGHNT and CDR2 YYREEE (reference sequence). The chain's CDR3 is CASSLEGRSEWGYTF. CDR3 in DNA: TGTGCCAGCAGCTTAGAGGGCCGATCTGAGTGGGGCTACACCTTC. Combining the CDR3 with reference TRBV5-4 and TRBJ1-2 gives the whole variable domain ETGVTQSPTHLIKTRGQQVTLRCSSQSGHNTVSWYQQALGQGPQFIFQYYREEENGRGNFPPRFSGLQFPNYSSELNVNALELDDSALYLCASSLEGRSEWGYTFGSGTRLTVV.

This clonotype was picked up many times. The chain uses TRBV20-1 and TRBJ2-7, with 11 positions matching TRBD1. Germline lookup yields CDR1 DFQATT and CDR2 SNEGSKA (reference sequence). The CDR3 sequence is 14 residues long. The junction had 3 bases not matched to a gene; V was cut back by 3 bases and J by 2 bases. For the CDR3, the DNA is TGCAGTGCTAGTGGGGGACAGGGGGCCTACGAGCAGTACTTC. Protein: CSASGGQGAYEQYF.

This clonotype was counted at least ten times. The gene calls are TRBV20-1 and TRBJ2-3; 9 bases are shared with TRBD2. The trim removed 6 bases at V and 0 bases at J, leaving 4 bases unmatched. The CDR3 covers 14 residues. Germline assignment: CDR1 DFQATT and CDR2 SNEGSKA (reference sequence). The CDR3 sequence: CSALAGESTDTQYF. Written as DNA, the CDR3 is TGCAGTGCGTTAGCGGGAGAAAGCACAGATACGCAGTATTTT.

This clonotype was counted a few times. Given a much more abundant clone one base away, this may be a read error. This sequence joins TRBV20-1 and TRBJ2-7, with a possible D match to TRBD2 (6 bases). Per the germline V gene, CDR1 is DFQATT and CDR2 is SNEGSKA (reference sequence). This CDR3 contains 15 residues. The V end was cut by 0 bases, the J end by 2 bases, with 14 bases between. The CDR3 DNA is TGCAGTGCTAGAGAACTGGGACTTCAGGCCTACGAGCAGTACTTC. It specifies CSARELGLQAYEQYF.

This clonotype occurred many times. V is TRBV12-3 or TRBV12-4 and J is TRBJ2-3; D is perhaps TRBD1 or TRBD2 (7 bases each). The CDR3 is 15 residues long. The V gene lost 4 bases and the J gene lost 3 bases, with 14 bases spanning the gap. For the CDR3, the DNA is TGTGCCAGCAGTTCTGACAGGGAGGGAACAGATACGCAGTATTTT. Amino acid sequence: CASSSDREGTDTQYF.

This clonotype was counted at least ten times. This rearrangement joins TRBV29-1 to TRBJ2-7; tentative D call: TRBD2 (5 bases). Germline lookup yields CDR1 SQVTM and CDR2 ANQGSEA. CDR3 size: 13 residues. Trimming shortened V by 6 bases and J by 3 bases, and 15 bases separated the two germline ends. The CDR3 coding sequence is TGCAGCGTAGACGGACCCGAGGGCTACGAGCAGTACTTC. It encodes CSVDGPEGYEQYF.

This clonotype was counted once. The chain has TRBV4-1 and TRBJ2-1; 7 nucleotides line up with TRBD1. Germline trimming cut 0 bases from V and 3 bases from J; bases unmatched to any gene: 8. CDR3 size: 17 residues. The germline V gene has CDR1 MGHRA and CDR2 YSYEKL. DNA of the CDR3: TGCGCCAGCAGCCAAGATTACGAGGGGGCCGTCTACAATGAGCAGTTCTTC. Encoded protein: CASSQDYEGAVYNEQFF.

The chain combines TRBV3-1 with TRBJ2-1, with no clear D. Germline V gene sequence: CDR1 LGHDT, CDR2 YNNKEL (reference sequence). The CDR3 is made up of 17 amino acids. V was pared by 0 bases and J by 4 bases, with 16 bases between. CDR3 amino acids: CASSQETSPRFYNEQFF. The CDR3 region has the DNA TGTGCCAGCAGCCAAGAGACGTCCCCTAGGTTTTACAATGAGCAGTTCTTC.

This clonotype is medium-sized (0.01 to 0.1%) in the sample. The chain joins TRBV24-1 to TRBJ2-1; 12 positions agree with TRBD1. This CDR3 contains 15 residues. Germline V gene data show CDR1 as KGHDR and CDR2 as SFDVKD. V lost 7 bases to trimming and J lost 8 bases; unmatched junction nucleotides: 8. CDR3 protein: CATSPPGQGADEQFF. The CDR3 DNA sequence: TGTGCCACCAGCCCACCGGGACAGGGGGCTGATGAGCAGTTCTTC.

This clonotype was recorded many times. The CDR3 region is CATRGHYTDTQYF. The CDR3 coding sequence is TGTGCCACCAGGGGACATTACACAGATACGCAGTATTTT. V and J are TRBV15 and TRBJ2-3; D might be TRBD1 (6 bases). V was pared by 6 bases and J by 2 bases, with 9 bases between. The CDR3 sequence is 13 residues long. Germline V gene lookup returns CDR1 LNHNV and CDR2 YYDKDF (reference sequence).

This clonotype was seen a single time. The J gene is TRBJ2-3, the V gene TRBV20-1; D gene unclear. Trimming removed 0 bases from V and 4 bases from J, with 5 bases in between. Per the germline V gene, CDR1 is DFQATT and CDR2 is SNEGSKA (reference sequence). CDR3 size: 12 residues. CDR3 loop: CSARERSDTQYF. DNA of the CDR3: TGCAGTGCTAGAGAGCGGTCAGATACGCAGTATTTT.